This TCR beta chain was identified during a study of cytomegalovirus exposure and HLA in healthy donors. Study-level information: The 120 million or so unique TCR beta sequences, from around 200 million T cells, were found by an earlier analysis. General study points: A later analysis by the authors found several of the most significant clusters apparently linked to common viral pathogens. After further analysis at a later stage, 16,951 TCR beta sequences were associated with HLA alleles at 0.05 false discovery rate.

Both 60 Vbeta primers and 13 Jbeta primers went into the PCR. TCRdb's table, derived via immunoSEQ multiplex PCR, lists solely in-frame clones and lacks some. The listing records tens of thousands of clones. With respect to this clone: Its specificity is not known.

V trimming: 9 bases; J trimming: 1 base; junction bases outside the gene matches: 9. Germline CDR1 reads SNHLY; CDR2 reads FYNNEI. This CDR3 has 15 amino acids. Material for sequencing was PBMCs. V and J are TRBV2 and TRBJ1-2; 9 positions agree with TRBD1. This clonotype was obtained from a man younger than 45 in good health and CMV-seronegative. This chain's CDR3 is CASRKGTGSNYGYTF. The CDR3, as DNA: TGTGCCAGTAGGAAAGGGACAGGGAGTAACTATGGCTACACCTTC.